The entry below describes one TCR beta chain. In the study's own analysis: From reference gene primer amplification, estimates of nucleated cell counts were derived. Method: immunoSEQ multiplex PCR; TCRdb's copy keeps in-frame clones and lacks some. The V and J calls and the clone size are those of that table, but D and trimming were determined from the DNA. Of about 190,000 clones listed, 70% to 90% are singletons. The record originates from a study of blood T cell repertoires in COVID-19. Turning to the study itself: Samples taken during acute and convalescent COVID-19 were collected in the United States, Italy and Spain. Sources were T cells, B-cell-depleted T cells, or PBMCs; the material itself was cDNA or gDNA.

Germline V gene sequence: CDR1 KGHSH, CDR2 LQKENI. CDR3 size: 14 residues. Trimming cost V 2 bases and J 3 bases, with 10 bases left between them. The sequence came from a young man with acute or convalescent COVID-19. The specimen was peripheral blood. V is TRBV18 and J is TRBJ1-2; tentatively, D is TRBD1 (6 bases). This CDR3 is CASSPGGADYGYTF. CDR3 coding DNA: TGTGCCAGCTCACCAGGGGGCGCCGACTATGGCTACACCTTC.